This TCR beta chain was sequenced during a study of T cell responses to AZD1222 COVID-19 vaccine. The wider study: Pooled samples include second doses given at about 4 or 12 weeks.

This CDR3 has 15 amino acids. Germline CDR1 LNHDA, CDR2 SQIVND (reference sequence). The V end lost 7 bases, the J end lost 6 bases, and 20 bases lay between the germline ends. Clones were sequenced by immunoSEQ multiplex PCR, and TCRdb holds only the in-frame ones, with some missing. This table holds about 150,000 clones, about 95% found once. The genes are TRBV19 and TRBJ2-3, with D hard to call. The origin of this receptor is an adult in good health. The sample consisted of peripheral blood, taken on day 0 of AZD1222 vaccination. The chain's CDR3 is CASTRRPPGVDTQYF. CDR3 DNA: TGTGCCAGTACTAGGAGACCCCCAGGTGTGGATACGCAGTATTTT.